This T cell receptor beta chain was recorded in a study of cytomegalovirus exposure and HLA in healthy donors. Study overall: The roughly 120 million unique TCR beta sequences, from about 190 million T cells, were found by an earlier analysis. Study-level results: Donors were assumed by presence/absence analyses to have roughly uniform sequencing depth. The investigators catalogued some 160 TCR beta chains as cytomegalovirus-associated.

This CDR3 contains 16 residues. CDR1 is SGHNT, CDR2 YYREEE, per germline (reference sequence). Trimming took 2 bases from V and 1 from J; bases not matched to a gene: 5. In regard to this clone: Its antigen is not known.

Primers included in the PCR were 60 Vbeta and 13 Jbeta primers. Generated by immunoSEQ multiplex PCR, the TCRdb table keeps only in-frame clones and is missing some. The sample has 200,000 or so clones; about four fifths are singletons. The chain links TRBV5-4 to TRBJ2-1, with TRBD2 matching over 8 bases. What was sequenced was PBMCs. The source is a boy between 5 and 17 years old in good health and CMV-seronegative. CDR3 region: CASSFGAGGSYNEQFF. The DNA for the CDR3 is TGTGCCAGCAGCTTTGGGGCGGGGGGTTCCTACAATGAGCAGTTCTTC.